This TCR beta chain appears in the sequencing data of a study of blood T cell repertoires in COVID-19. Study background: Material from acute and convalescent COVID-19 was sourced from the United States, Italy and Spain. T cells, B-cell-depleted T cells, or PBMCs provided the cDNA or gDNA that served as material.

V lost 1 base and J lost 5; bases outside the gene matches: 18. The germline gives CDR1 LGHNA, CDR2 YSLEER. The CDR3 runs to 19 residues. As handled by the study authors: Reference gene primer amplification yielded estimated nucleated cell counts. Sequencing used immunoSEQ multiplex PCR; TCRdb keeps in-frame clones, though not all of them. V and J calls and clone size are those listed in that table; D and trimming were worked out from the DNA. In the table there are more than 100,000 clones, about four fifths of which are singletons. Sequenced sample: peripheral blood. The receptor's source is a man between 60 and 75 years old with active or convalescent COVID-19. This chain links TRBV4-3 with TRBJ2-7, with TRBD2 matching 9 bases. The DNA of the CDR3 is TGCGCCAGCAGCCAAGCGGCCGGGGGCCTAAGCGGGAGGCCCCACGAGCAGTACTTC. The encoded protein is CASSQAAGGLSGRPHEQYF.